The clone carrying this T cell receptor beta chain was seen repeatedly, ten times or more. Its antigen is undetermined. Tregs were sorted as CD4+CD25+CD127-/low cells. This CDR3 spans 15 amino acids. The ends lost 5 bases at V and 1 base at J; junction bases unmatched: 4. The germline V gene encodes CDR1 LNHNV and CDR2 YYDKDF (reference sequence). Study-wide points: Larger-cohort validation covered only one TCR beta V-J rearrangement. Tumor memory CD4+ T cell TCR gene usage clustered with blood and lymph node memory CD4+ cells and lymph node naive CD4+ cells. Tumor Tregs overlapped most with tumor, then blood, naive CD4+ cells.

Semi-nested PCR with Nested Universal Primer A followed constant-region reverse priming of full-length variable regions. TCRdb fed the 5' RACE reads into MiXCR, producing one record per CDR3 protein. The sample lists about 32,000 distinct CDR3 sequences, 25% to 30% occurring once. Sequencing was carried out using tumor-infiltrating Tregs sorted from the breast tumor. The rearrangement joins TRBV15 to TRBJ2-3; TRBD2 matches at 9 bases. This receptor was taken from a female donor with breast cancer. The CDR3 reads CATSGAGGGTDTQYF. The CDR3 region has the DNA TGTGCCACCAGCGGAGCGGGAGGTGGCACAGATACGCAGTATTTT. Together with reference TRBV15 and TRBJ2-3, the CDR3 gives the full variable domain: DAMVIQNPRYQVTQFGKPVTLSCSQTLNHNVMYWYQQKSSQAPKLLFHYYDKDFNNEADTPDNFQSRRPNTSFCFLDIRSPGLGDTAMYLCATSGAGGGTDTQYFGPGTRLTVL.